The clone carrying this TCR beta chain was found many times. These data come from a study of regulatory T cells in long-lasting Graves disease. CDR1 is SGHRS and CDR2 is YFSETQ in the germline V gene. The CDR3 totals 15 residues. The junction had 3 bases not matched to a gene; V was cut back by 0 bases and J by 2 bases. Arm-PCR of CDR3 regions with iRepertoire HTBI primers generated TCR beta libraries. From the multiplex PCR reads, TCRdb called clonotypes with MiXCR, one entry per CDR3 protein. This sample has 200,000 to 250,000 distinct CDR3 sequences; around 21% occur once, and the top ten carry over 11%. The time point denotes: newly diagnosed GD, antithyroid drugs for less than 3 months. Generation of the TCR library employed RNA extracted from PBMCs. An endocrinology department located in Xi'an, China, was where the patients came from. Peripheral blood, approximately 9 milliliters per patient, was collected in EDTA tubes.

The sequencing here drew on peripheral blood mononuclear cells (PBMCs), taken at new diagnosis, from a patient treated with antithyroid drugs. The genes are TRBV5-1 and TRBJ2-3; 7 bases are a match to TRBD1. This sequence originates from a female donor with Graves disease. This CDR3 is CASSLGGQVTDTQYF. In nucleotides, the CDR3 is TGCGCCAGCAGCTTGGGAGGACAGGTCACAGATACGCAGTATTTT.